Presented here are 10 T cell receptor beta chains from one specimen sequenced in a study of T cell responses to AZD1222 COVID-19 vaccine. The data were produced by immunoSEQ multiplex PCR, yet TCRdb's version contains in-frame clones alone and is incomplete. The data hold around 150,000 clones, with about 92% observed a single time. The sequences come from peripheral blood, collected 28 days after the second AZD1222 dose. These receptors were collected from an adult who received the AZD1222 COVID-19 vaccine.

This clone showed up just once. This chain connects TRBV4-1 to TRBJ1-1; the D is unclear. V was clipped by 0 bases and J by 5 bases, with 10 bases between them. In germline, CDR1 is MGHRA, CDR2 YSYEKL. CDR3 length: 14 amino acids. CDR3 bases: TGCGCCAGCAGCCAAGATTTGCCCGTTACTGAAGCTTTCTTT. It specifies CASSQDLPVTEAFF.

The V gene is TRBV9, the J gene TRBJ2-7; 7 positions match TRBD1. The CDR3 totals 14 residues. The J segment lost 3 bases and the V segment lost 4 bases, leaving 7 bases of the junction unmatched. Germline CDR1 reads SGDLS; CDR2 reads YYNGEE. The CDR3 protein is CASSTTGQNYEQYF. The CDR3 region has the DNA TGTGCCAGCAGCACCACGGGACAGAACTACGAGCAGTACTTC.

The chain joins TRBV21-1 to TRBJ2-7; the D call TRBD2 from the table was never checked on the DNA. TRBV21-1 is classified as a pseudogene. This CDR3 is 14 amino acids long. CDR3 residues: CASGRAGSSYEQYF. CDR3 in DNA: TGTGCCAGCGGGAGGGCAGGGTCCTCCTACGAGCAGTACTTC.

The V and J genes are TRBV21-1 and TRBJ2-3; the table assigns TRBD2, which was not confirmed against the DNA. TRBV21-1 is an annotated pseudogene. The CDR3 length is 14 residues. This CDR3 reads CARGEGESTDTQYF. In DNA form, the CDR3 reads TGTGCCAGGGGGGAGGGTGAGAGCACAGATACGCAGTATTTT.

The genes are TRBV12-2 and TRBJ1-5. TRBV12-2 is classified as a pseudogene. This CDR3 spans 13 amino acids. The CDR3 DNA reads TGTGCAAGTCGCTTCCTAAGGGAGCCCTCCCAGCATTTT. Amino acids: CASRFLREPSQHF.

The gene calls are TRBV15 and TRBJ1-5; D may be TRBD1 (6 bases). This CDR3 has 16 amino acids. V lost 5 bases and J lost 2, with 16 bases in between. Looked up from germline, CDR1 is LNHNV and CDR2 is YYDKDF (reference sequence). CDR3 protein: CATSPSRGSGNQPQHF. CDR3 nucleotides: TGTGCCACCAGCCCTAGCAGGGGAAGCGGCAATCAGCCCCAGCATTTT.

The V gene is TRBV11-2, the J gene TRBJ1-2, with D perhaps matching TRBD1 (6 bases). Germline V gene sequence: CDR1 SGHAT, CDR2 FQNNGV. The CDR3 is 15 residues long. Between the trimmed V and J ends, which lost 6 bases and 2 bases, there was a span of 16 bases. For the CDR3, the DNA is TGTGCCAGCAGTCCTCAGGGGCAGGGGAACTATGGCTACACCTTC. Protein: CASSPQGQGNYGYTF. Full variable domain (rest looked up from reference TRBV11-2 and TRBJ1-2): EAGVAQSPRYKIIEKRQSVAFWCNPISGHATLYWYQQILGQGPKLLIQFQNNGVVDDSQLPKDRFSAERLKGVDSTLKIQPAKLEDSAVYLCASSPQGQGNYGYTFGSGTRLTVV.

The CDR3 region has the DNA TGCGCCAGCAGCTTGAATATTAATAACAGGGGGCGTCCCGGGGAGCTGTTTTTT. It translates to CASSLNINNRGRPGELFF. The chain is built from TRBV5-1 and TRBJ2-2; 9 bases agree with TRBD1. V dropped 1 base and J dropped 6; count of bases not matched to a gene: 13. The CDR3 covers 18 residues. The germline V gene has CDR1 SGHRS and CDR2 YFSETQ.

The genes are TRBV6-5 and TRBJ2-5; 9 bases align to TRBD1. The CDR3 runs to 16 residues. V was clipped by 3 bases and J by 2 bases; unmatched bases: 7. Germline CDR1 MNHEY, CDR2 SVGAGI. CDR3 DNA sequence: TGTGCCAGCAGTTATTCCTACAGGGGGCGGCAAGAGACCCAGTACTTC. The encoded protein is CASSYSYRGRQETQYF.

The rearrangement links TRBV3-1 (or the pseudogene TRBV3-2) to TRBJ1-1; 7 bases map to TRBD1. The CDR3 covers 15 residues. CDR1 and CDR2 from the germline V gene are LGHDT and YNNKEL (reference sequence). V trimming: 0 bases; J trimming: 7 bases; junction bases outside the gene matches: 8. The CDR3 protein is CASSQDNRGGYEAFF. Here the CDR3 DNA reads TGTGCCAGCAGCCAAGATAACAGGGGAGGCTATGAAGCTTTCTTT.